These 22 T cell receptor beta chains were all obtained from the same sample, sequenced in a study of shared clonotypes between healthy human individuals (dated by TCRdb to the early 2020s). CD8 naive samples were obtained by positive selection for CCR7 among CD45RO-negative cells, yielding a CD45RA+CCR7+ population from which TemRA cells were excluded. Library generation was performed with the immunoSEQ multiplex PCR assay. The table comes from immuneACCESS by way of TCRdb, which keeps in-frame sequences with V and J called. Part of the clones is missing from these tables; in studies checked, under half for an unresolved V gene and the rest for unknown reasons. In this sample the table shows approximately 2,000,000 clones, around 93% of which occur a single time. The top ten hold approximately 1.7% of the sample. Sequences were obtained from naive CD8+ T cells from PBMCs. This specimen's cell subset or site label, interpreted: CD45RA+CCR7+. These receptors were collected from a man aged 18 to 29 in good health. Some clones in this sample may be carry-over from other donors' samples.

The rearrangement uses TRBV2 and TRBJ2-1; D is unclear. The CDR3 extends over 12 amino acids. Deletions cut 3 bases from V and 9 bases from J, with 9 bases between. Germline CDR1 reads SNHLY; CDR2 reads FYNNEI. In DNA, the CDR3 is TGTGCCAGCAGTGAGGTAATGATTGAGCAGTTCTTC. Residues: CASSEVMIEQFF.

J is TRBJ2-1 and V is TRBV6-5; 9 nucleotides agree with TRBD2. J gave up 9 bases and V 6 bases, and 12 bases lay outside the gene matches. The germline V gene has CDR1 MNHEY and CDR2 SVGAGI. CDR3 length: 15 amino acids. This CDR3 is CASSLEGTSLLEQFF. In DNA, the CDR3 is TGTGCCAGCAGCCTCGAAGGGACTAGCTTACTTGAGCAGTTCTTC.

This chain uses TRBV10-1 with TRBJ2-7; 7 bases are shared with TRBD1. The V gene end was trimmed by 4 bases and the J gene end by 4 bases; junction bases not matched to a gene: 4. Per the germline V gene, CDR1 is WNHNN and CDR2 is SYGVQD (reference sequence). The CDR3 has 13 amino acids. The CDR3 bases are TGCGCCAGCAGTGGGGGGACAGCTTACGAGCAGTACTTC. It encodes CASSGGTAYEQYF.

The V call is TRBV2, the J call TRBJ1-1, with D perhaps matching TRBD1 (5 bases). V dropped 9 bases and J dropped 4 bases, with 18 bases sitting between them. This CDR3 region has 14 residues. Germline CDR1 SNHLY, CDR2 FYNNEI. The CDR3 loop is CARAGRGRGTEAFF. CDR3 nucleotide sequence: TGTGCCAGGGCGGGTCGGGGAAGGGGCACTGAAGCTTTCTTT.

This clone was observed a handful of times. The chain links TRBV9 to TRBJ2-5; D perhaps matches TRBD1 (6 bases). The CDR3 runs to 16 residues. Trimming left V 0 bases short and J 3 bases short, with 15 bases between. Germline V CDR1 and CDR2: SGDLS, YYNGEE. The DNA of the CDR3 is TGTGCCAGCAGCGTAGATCTGGACAGAAACGAAGAGACCCAGTACTTC. Translating it yields CASSVDLDRNEETQYF.

About this clone: Other nucleotide sequences from this sample produce the same CDR3. This rearrangement joins TRBV27 to TRBJ2-7; perhaps D is TRBD1 or TRBD2 (5 bases each). The CDR3 is 14 amino acids. Trimming stripped 5 bases from V and 2 bases from J, with 13 bases between. Germline V gene lookup returns CDR1 MNHEY and CDR2 SMNVEV (reference sequence). CDR3 loop: CASSVRDRTYEQYF. CDR3 bases: TGTGCCAGCAGTGTCCGGGACCGAACCTACGAGCAGTACTTC.

This chain links TRBV9 with TRBJ2-1; D perhaps matches TRBD1 (6 bases). Germline V CDR1 and CDR2: SGDLS, YYNGEE. Trimming left V 0 bases short and J 5 bases short, with 18 bases between. The CDR3 length is 17 residues. CDR3 protein: CASSVEGGPSSNNEQFF. The CDR3 bases are TGTGCCAGCAGCGTAGAAGGGGGACCCTCATCGAACAATGAGCAGTTCTTC.

This clone has just one count. The J gene is TRBJ2-7, the V gene TRBV9; D perhaps matches TRBD1 (6 bases). This CDR3 contains 14 residues. Germline CDR1 and CDR2: SGDLS and YYNGEE. The germline V and J ends were trimmed by 3 bases and 6 bases, with 16 bases remaining between them. In DNA form, the CDR3 reads TGTGCCAGCAGCGGTGGGACAACACCACCCGAGCAGTACTTC. Amino acids: CASSGGTTPPEQYF.

The CDR3 is CASSFEEVGYNEQFF. The CDR3 DNA sequence: TGTGCCAGCAGTTTTGAGGAGGTTGGGTACAATGAGCAGTTCTTC. The chain has TRBV27 and TRBJ2-1; tentative D call: TRBD2 (5 bases). CDR1 is MNHEY and CDR2 is SMNVEV in the germline V gene (reference sequence). Trimming removed 3 bases from V and 4 bases from J, with 13 bases in between. This CDR3 is built from 15 residues.

The chain links TRBV7-2 to TRBJ1-5, with D perhaps TRBD1 (6 bases). CDR1 and CDR2 from the germline V gene are SGHTA and FQGNSA. The ends were cut back, 3 bases at V and 4 bases at J, with 10 bases in the middle. The CDR3 sequence is 14 residues long. This CDR3 is CASSFRDTNQPQHF. The CDR3 DNA reads TGTGCCAGCAGCTTCCGGGACACTAATCAGCCCCAGCATTTT.

As for this clone: In the same sample, other DNA sequences code for this CDR3. V is TRBV27 and J is TRBJ2-7, with a tentative D call TRBD1 (6 bases). CDR1 and CDR2 from the germline V gene are MNHEY and SMNVEV (reference sequence). The V end lost 3 bases, the J end lost 1 base, and 10 bases lay between the germline ends. This CDR3 contains 14 residues. CDR3 nucleotides: TGTGCCAGCAGTTTTGGGGGCCCATCCTACGAGCAGTACTTC. It translates to CASSFGGPSYEQYF.

The rearrangement uses TRBV27 and TRBJ2-7; no definite D call. Germline CDR1 is MNHEY and CDR2 is SMNVEV (reference sequence). The CDR3 spans 13 residues. V was trimmed by 5 bases and J by 7 bases, leaving 15 bases between them. CDR3 amino acids: CASSISPTMEQYF. CDR3 DNA: TGTGCCAGCAGTATCTCCCCTACGATGGAGCAGTACTTC.

The rearrangement joins TRBV27 to TRBJ1-5, with 7 bases lining up with TRBD1. The germline V gene encodes CDR1 MNHEY and CDR2 SMNVEV (reference sequence). Unmatched junction bases numbered 10, after V lost 4 bases and J lost 4 bases. CDR3 size: 16 residues. The CDR3 loop reads CASSSILDRLNQPQHF. CDR3 DNA: TGTGCCAGCAGTTCCATTCTGGACAGGTTGAATCAGCCCCAGCATTTT.

Here the CDR3 DNA reads TGTGCCACCAGCAGAGAGGGCCCCAGGGACATCTACGAGCAGTACTTC. It yields the protein CATSREGPRDIYEQYF. V gene TRBV15 combines with J gene TRBJ2-7, with D possibly being TRBD1 (6 bases). CDR1 is LNHNV, CDR2 YYDKDF, per germline (reference sequence). Trimming took off 0 bases at V and 3 bases at J, with 15 bases between the two ends. This CDR3 region has 16 residues.

This sequence joins TRBV28 and TRBJ2-7, with D possibly matching TRBD2 (5 bases). From germline, CDR1 is MDHEN and CDR2 SYDVKM. The CDR3 has 15 amino acids. V was cut by 7 bases and J by 4 bases, with 20 bases left in between. The CDR3 DNA reads as TGTGCCAGCACCCCTTACGGGGAGAGATTTTACGAGCAGTACTTC. Protein: CASTPYGERFYEQYF.

The chain combines TRBV7-9 with TRBJ1-3; D is undetermined. Deletions cut 5 bases from V and 6 bases from J, with 11 bases between. The CDR3 runs 13 residues. CDR1 and CDR2 from the germline V gene are SEHNR and FQNEAQ (reference sequence). CDR3 DNA: TGTGCCAGCAGCCCCCCTGATATAAACACCATATATTTT. It codes for CASSPPDINTIYF. Based on the CDR3 plus reference TRBV7-9 and TRBJ1-3, the full variable domain is DTGVSQNPRHKITKRGQNVTFRCDPISEHNRLYWYRQTLGQGPEFLTYFQNEAQLEKSRLLSDRFSAERPKGSFSTLEIQRTEQGDSAMYLCASSPPDINTIYFGEGSWLTVV.

The chain joins TRBV6-6 to TRBJ2-3; no definite D call. Germline V gives CDR1 MNHNY, CDR2 SVGAGI (reference sequence). Trimming removed 2 bases at V and 6 bases at J, with 15 bases between. This CDR3 region has 15 residues. The DNA of the CDR3 is TGTGCCAGCAGTTACGTGGGTCAGTTGGGGGATACGCAGTATTTT. Protein sequence: CASSYVGQLGDTQYF.

This clone occurred once. V is TRBV29-1 and J is TRBJ2-5; D not certain. There are 10 residues in the CDR3. The germline V and J ends were trimmed by 6 bases and 4 bases, with 6 bases remaining between them. The germline V gene encodes CDR1 SQVTM and CDR2 ANQGSEA. The CDR3 DNA sequence: TGCAGCGTCGCGGCAGAGACCCAGTACTTC. Translation: CSVAAETQYF.

This clone was seen more than once but under ten times. Other DNA sequences in this specimen translate into the identical CDR3. The genes are TRBV30 and TRBJ1-5, with unresolved D. V dropped 3 bases and J dropped 2 bases, with 5 bases sitting between them. The germline gives CDR1 GTSNPN, CDR2 SVGIG (reference sequence). CDR3 length: 12 amino acids. The CDR3 is CAWSGGNQPQHF. CDR3 bases: TGTGCCTGGAGCGGGGGCAATCAGCCCCAGCATTTT.

This chain joins TRBV9 and TRBJ2-3, with TRBD2 identical over 7 bases. The CDR3 has 15 amino acids. Per the germline V gene, CDR1 is SGDLS and CDR2 is YYNGEE. The trim removed 0 bases at V and 4 bases at J, leaving 5 bases unmatched. The CDR3 protein is CASSVVSGGPDTQYF. CDR3 in DNA: TGTGCCAGCAGCGTAGTATCGGGAGGACCAGATACGCAGTATTTT.

The chain links TRBV4-3 to TRBJ2-2; 10 positions agree with TRBD2. CDR1 is LGHNA, CDR2 YSLEER, per germline. J lost 7 bases, V lost 0 bases, and 11 bases had no gene match. The CDR3 contains 18 residues. The CDR3 loop is CASSQEYRTSGRGGELFF. The CDR3 coding sequence is TGCGCCAGCAGCCAAGAATACCGGACTAGCGGCCGGGGCGGGGAGCTGTTTTTT.

V is TRBV9 and J is TRBJ2-7; D gene unclear. CDR3 length equals 15 residues. V was trimmed by 0 bases and J by 5 bases, leaving 15 bases between them. Germline V lookup: CDR1 SGDLS, CDR2 YYNGEE. The chain's CDR3 is CASSVAALEDHEQYF. CDR3 coding DNA: TGTGCCAGCAGCGTAGCAGCCCTTGAAGACCACGAGCAGTACTTC.